This T cell receptor beta chain was identified in a study of early T cells in non-severe SARS-CoV-2 infection. Study at large: Sequencing used unsorted whole-blood bulk RNA, so chains lack pairing. Study conclusions and caveats: Anti-spike CD8 responses were favored by VDJdb matching, which missed private and CD4 specificities.

As part of library construction, unique molecular identifiers were attached to individual cDNA molecules. TCRdb reprocessed the 5' RACE reads with MiXCR, giving one entry per CDR3 protein. The table shows under 85,000 distinct CDR3 sequences, with 9.5% occurring only once. Concerning this clonotype itself: Its antigen is not identified.

The V gene's germline CDR1 is ENHRY and CDR2 SYGVKD. This CDR3 spans 14 amino acids. The V gene lost 0 bases and the J gene lost 5 bases, with 7 bases spanning the gap. The sequenced material came from whole blood. The receptor was isolated from an adult who was a healthcare worker with PCR-confirmed SARS-CoV-2 infection or an uninfected control (not recorded which). The chain employs TRBV10-3 and TRBJ2-2; D is undetermined. The CDR3 loop is CAISESPATGELFF. Here the CDR3 DNA reads TGTGCCATCAGTGAGTCGCCTGCGACCGGGGAGCTGTTTTTT.